Below, 8 T cell receptor beta chains from the same sample are listed, as sequenced in a study of T cell changes during pregnancy in multiple sclerosis. Here immunoSEQ multiplex PCR was the method, and the copy in TCRdb shows in-frame clones only, minus some. The sample records tens of thousands of clones, less than 95% being singletons. This sample comprised peripheral blood, obtained before pregnancy. These receptors originate from a female donor with multiple sclerosis, enrolled in a pregnancy study.

The chain has TRBV19 and TRBJ1-6; 8 nucleotides match TRBD1. This CDR3 contains 13 residues. Germline V gene data show CDR1 as LNHDA and CDR2 as SQIVND (reference sequence). After removal of 2 bases from V and 14 bases from J, the junction contained 5 bases not matched to a gene. CDR3: CASSISGQGALHF. In DNA, the CDR3 is TGTGCCAGTAGTATATCCGGACAGGGAGCCCTCCACTTT.

The J gene is TRBJ1-2, the V gene TRBV28; D unresolved. This CDR3 has 13 residues. Trimming removed 5 bases from V and 4 bases from J, with 11 bases in between. Germline V gives CDR1 MDHEN, CDR2 SYDVKM. The DNA for the CDR3 is TGTGCCAGCAGTCAACGAACCAGCTATGGCTACACCTTC. Translated, it gives CASSQRTSYGYTF.

V and J are TRBV28 and TRBJ2-7; 14 nucleotides agree with TRBD2. This CDR3 region has 15 residues. Germline CDR1 and CDR2: MDHEN and SYDVKM. The V gene end was trimmed by 9 bases and the J gene end by 3 bases; junction bases not matched to a gene: 7. This CDR3 reads CASRTSGRPIYEQYF. The CDR3 bases are TGTGCCAGTCGGACTAGCGGGAGGCCAATCTACGAGCAGTACTTC.

This clone was observed once. The chain employs TRBV5-1 and TRBJ1-4; 10 nucleotides agree with TRBD1. Per germline, CDR1 SGHRS and CDR2 YFSETQ. The CDR3 sequence is 17 residues long. Trimming cost V 4 bases and J 3 bases; bases outside gene matches: 9. The CDR3, as DNA: TGCGCCAGCAGCCTAGGGGACAGGGGAAGTGCTAATGAAAAACTGTTTTTT. The encoded protein is CASSLGDRGSANEKLFF.

This clone occurred a few times. CDR3 in DNA: TGTGCCAGCAGTTCCGGGGACAGGGAGGGCACTGAAGCTTTCTTT. This translates into CASSSGDREGTEAFF. The chain recombines TRBV28 with TRBJ1-1; 9 bases agree with TRBD1. Germline-derived CDR1 and CDR2 are MDHEN and SYDVKM. The CDR3 contains 15 residues. Trimming at V came to 4 bases and at J to 4 bases, leaving 7 bases not matched to a gene.

The chain combines TRBV7-2 with TRBJ1-4; no reliable D call. There are 16 residues in the CDR3. Trimming pared 5 bases from V and 8 bases from J, leaving 21 bases between. Germline CDR1 and CDR2: SGHTA and FQGNSA. CDR3 residues: CASSPRRPQANEKLFF. In DNA form, the CDR3 reads TGTGCCAGCAGCCCCCGTAGGCCGCAGGCCAACGAAAAACTGTTTTTT. The variable domain in full, with the rest retrieved from reference TRBV7-2 and TRBJ1-4, is GAGVSQSPSNKVTEKGKDVELRCDPISGHTALYWYRQSLGQGLEFLIYFQGNSAPDKSGLPSDRFSAERTGGSVSTLTIQRTQQEDSAVYLCASSPRRPQANEKLFFGSGTQLSVL.

The gene calls are TRBV4-1 and TRBJ2-7; D is ambiguous. V dropped 0 bases and J dropped 7 bases, with 16 bases sitting between them. The CDR3 has 15 amino acids. Germline V CDR1 and CDR2: MGHRA, YSYEKL. Here the CDR3 DNA reads TGCGCCAGCAGCCAAGAGGCCCCGAGAAGAGGAGAGCAGTACTTC. Translated: CASSQEAPRRGEQYF.

In DNA, the CDR3 is TGCGCCAGCAGCTCTAGCGGATACACCGGGGAGCTGTTTTTT. This gives the protein CASSSSGYTGELFF. The rearrangement joins TRBV5-1 to TRBJ2-2, with 7 bases lining up with TRBD2. The junction had 2 bases not matched to a gene; V was cut back by 3 bases and J by 3 bases. This CDR3 contains 14 residues. CDR1 and CDR2 (germline): SGHRS, YFSETQ.